One and the same sample provided the 13 T cell receptor beta chains below, sequenced in a study of blood T cell repertoires in COVID-19. The data were produced by immunoSEQ multiplex PCR, yet TCRdb's version contains in-frame clones alone and is incomplete. Here the sample spans some 160,000 clones, approximately 80% being singletons. Sequenced sample: peripheral blood. The receptors come from a woman older than 75 with COVID-19, enrolled during active disease.

The chain links TRBV5-8 to TRBJ1-6, with D perhaps TRBD1 (6 bases). The CDR3 is 14 amino acids. CDR1 is SGHTS and CDR2 is YDEGEE in the germline V gene. V was trimmed by 3 bases and J by 9 bases, leaving 13 bases between them. The CDR3 DNA sequence: TGTGCCAGCAGCTCTCCGCCCAGGGGTTCACCCCTCCACTTT. This gives the protein CASSSPPRGSPLHF.

This clone was seen a handful of times. The rearrangement joins TRBV5-1 to TRBJ2-1, with 14 bases aligning to TRBD2. Germline values: CDR1 SGHRS, CDR2 YFSETQ. CDR3 length equals 16 residues. The ends lost 0 bases at V and 10 bases at J; junction bases unmatched: 6. The CDR3 protein is CASSLETSGGAREQFF. The CDR3 DNA sequence: TGCGCCAGCAGCTTGGAGACTAGCGGGGGGGCTAGGGAGCAGTTCTTC. Looking up the rest from reference TRBV5-1 and TRBJ2-1 gives the full variable domain: KAGVTQTPRYLIKTRGQQVTLSCSPISGHRSVSWYQQTPGQGLQFLFEYFSETQRNKGNFPGRFSGRQFSNSRSEMNVSTLELGDSALYLCASSLETSGGAREQFFGPGTRLTVL.

The chain has TRBV9 and TRBJ2-5, with a tentative D call TRBD2 (5 bases). Germline V gene lookup returns CDR1 SGDLS and CDR2 YYNGEE. The CDR3 totals 16 residues. V lost 4 bases and J 3 bases, leaving 19 bases between the germline ends. The CDR3 region is CASSSPPGTGKETQYF. CDR3 in DNA: TGTGCCAGCAGCTCCCCACCTGGAACGGGGAAAGAGACCCAGTACTTC.

This sequence joins TRBV6-5 and TRBJ1-1, with 8 nucleotides matching TRBD1. CDR3 length equals 13 residues. Looked up from germline, CDR1 is MNHEY and CDR2 is SVGAGI. V dropped 4 bases and J dropped 4; count of bases not matched to a gene: 2. Here the CDR3 reads CASSSDRVTEAFF. CDR3 bases: TGTGCCAGCAGTTCGGACAGGGTCACTGAAGCTTTCTTT.

This chain connects TRBV7-2 to TRBJ2-2; TRBD2 aligns across 10 bases. Germline trimming cut 6 bases from V and 5 bases from J; bases unmatched to any gene: 3. There are 14 residues in the CDR3. Germline V gene sequence: CDR1 SGHTA, CDR2 FQGNSA. The CDR3 DNA sequence: TGTGCCAGCAGACGACTAGCGGGTACCGGGGAGCTGTTTTTT. Encoded protein: CASRRLAGTGELFF.

The chain has TRBV29-1 and TRBJ2-7; possible D gene TRBD2, 5 bases. The CDR3 loop spans 12 amino acids. V was trimmed by 5 bases and J by 5 bases, leaving 13 bases between them. CDR1 is SQVTM and CDR2 is ANQGSEA in the germline V gene. CDR3 sequence: CSVRRPGDEQYF. The CDR3 region has the DNA TGCAGCGTTCGGCGGCCCGGGGACGAGCAGTACTTC.

This clone was counted once. This chain connects TRBV2 to TRBJ2-2, with TRBD2 as a possible D gene (7 bases). V dropped 10 bases and J dropped 6 bases, with 18 bases sitting between them. Germline CDR1 reads SNHLY; CDR2 reads FYNNEI. The CDR3 runs to 14 residues. The CDR3 DNA reads TGTGCCACCCTTCCTGGGGGGGCGGCCGGGGAGCTGTTTTTT. It translates to CATLPGGAAGELFF. Full variable domain (rest looked up from reference TRBV2 and TRBJ2-2): EPEVTQTPSHQVTQMGQEVILRCVPISNHLYFYWYRQILGQKVEFLVSFYNNEISEKSEIFDDQFSVERPDGSNFTLKIRSTKLEDSAMYFCATLPGGAAGELFFGEGSRLTVL.

This clone was seen only once. The rearrangement links TRBV7-2 to TRBJ2-1, with 10 bases matching TRBD2. This CDR3 has 15 amino acids. Germline loops: CDR1 SGHTA, CDR2 FQGNSA. The V segment lost 2 bases and the J segment 6 bases; nucleotides outside the gene matches: 4. CDR3 sequence: CASSLSGGAVNEQFF. The CDR3 region has the DNA TGTGCCAGCAGCTTAAGCGGGGGGGCCGTCAATGAGCAGTTCTTC.

The chain recombines TRBV5-4 with TRBJ2-1, with D maybe TRBD2 (5 bases). This CDR3 region has 16 residues. Germline CDR1 is SGHNT and CDR2 is YYREEE (reference sequence). The V gene lost 4 bases and the J gene lost 6 bases, with 20 bases spanning the gap. CDR3 residues: CASSGERPTALNEQFF. The DNA of the CDR3 is TGTGCCAGCAGCGGTGAGCGGCCTACAGCCCTCAATGAGCAGTTCTTC. Combining the CDR3 with reference TRBV5-4 and TRBJ2-1 gives the whole variable domain ETGVTQSPTHLIKTRGQQVTLRCSSQSGHNTVSWYQQALGQGPQFIFQYYREEENGRGNFPPRFSGLQFPNYSSELNVNALELDDSALYLCASSGERPTALNEQFFGPGTRLTVL.

The chain combines TRBV9 with TRBJ1-6; D is perhaps TRBD1 (6 bases). V lost 3 bases and J lost 10, with 14 bases in between. Germline V gives CDR1 SGDLS, CDR2 YYNGEE. This CDR3 region has 14 residues. CDR3 loop: CASSEVQGRSPLHF. The CDR3 nucleotides read TGTGCCAGCAGCGAGGTTCAGGGGCGCTCACCCCTCCACTTT.

V and J are TRBV19 and TRBJ2-1, with unresolved D. The CDR3 consists of 15 residues. Trimming took off 2 bases at V and 4 bases at J, with 12 bases between the two ends. Germline CDR1 reads LNHDA; CDR2 reads SQIVND (reference sequence). The CDR3 coding sequence is TGTGCCAGTAGTATAACCCGGCGGCGGTACAATGAGCAGTTCTTC. Its translation is CASSITRRRYNEQFF.

A single count supports this clone. The V call is TRBV29-1, the J call TRBJ1-3; TRBD1 agrees at 7 bases. Trimming removed 7 bases from V and 1 base from J; junction bases left unmatched: 4. The CDR3 is 13 amino acids. The germline V gene has CDR1 SQVTM and CDR2 ANQGSEA. The CDR3 spells CSASDRSGNTIYF. CDR3 coding DNA: TGCAGCGCTTCGGACAGGTCTGGAAACACCATATATTTT. The entire variable domain, with the rest obtained from reference TRBV29-1 and TRBJ1-3, is as follows: SAVISQKPSRDICQRGTSLTIQCQVDSQVTMMFWYRQQPGQSLTLIATANQGSEATYESGFVIDKFPISRPNLTFSTLTVSNMSPEDSSIYLCSASDRSGNTIYFGEGSWLTVV.

The V gene is TRBV7-9, the J gene TRBJ1-2; a weak D match, TRBD1 (6 bases). Germline V gene data show CDR1 as SEHNR and CDR2 as FQNEAQ (reference sequence). This CDR3 has 16 amino acids. Trimming removed 5 bases at V and 4 bases at J, with 20 bases between. CDR3: CASSPLRGAPSYGYTF. The CDR3 DNA reads TGTGCCAGCAGCCCCCTCCGGGGGGCCCCCAGCTATGGCTACACCTTC.